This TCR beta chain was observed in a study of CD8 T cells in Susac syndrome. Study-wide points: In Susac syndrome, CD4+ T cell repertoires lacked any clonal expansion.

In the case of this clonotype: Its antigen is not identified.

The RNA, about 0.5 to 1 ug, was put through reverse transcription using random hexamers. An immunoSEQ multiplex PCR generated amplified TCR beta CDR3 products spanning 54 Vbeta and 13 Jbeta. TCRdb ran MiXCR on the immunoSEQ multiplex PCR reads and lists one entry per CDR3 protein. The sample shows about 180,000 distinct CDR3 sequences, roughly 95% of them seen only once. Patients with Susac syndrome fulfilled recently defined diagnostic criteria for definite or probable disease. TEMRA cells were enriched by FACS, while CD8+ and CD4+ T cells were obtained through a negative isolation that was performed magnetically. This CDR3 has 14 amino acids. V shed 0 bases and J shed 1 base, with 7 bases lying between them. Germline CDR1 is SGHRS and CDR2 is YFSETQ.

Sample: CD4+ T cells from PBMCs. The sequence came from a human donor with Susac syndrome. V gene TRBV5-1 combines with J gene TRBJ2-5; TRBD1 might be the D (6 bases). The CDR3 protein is CASSLGDIQETQYF. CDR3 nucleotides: TGCGCCAGCAGCTTGGGGGACATCCAAGAGACCCAGTACTTC.